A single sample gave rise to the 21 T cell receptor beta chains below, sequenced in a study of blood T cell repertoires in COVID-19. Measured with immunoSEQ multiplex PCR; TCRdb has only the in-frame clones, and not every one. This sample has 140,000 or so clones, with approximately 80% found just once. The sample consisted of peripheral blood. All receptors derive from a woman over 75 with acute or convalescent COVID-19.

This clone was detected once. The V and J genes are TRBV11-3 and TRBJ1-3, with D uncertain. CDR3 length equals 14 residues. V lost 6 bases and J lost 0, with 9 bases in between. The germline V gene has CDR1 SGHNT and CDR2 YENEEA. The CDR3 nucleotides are TGTGCCAGCAGTCCCGGGAACTCTGGAAACACCATATATTTT. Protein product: CASSPGNSGNTIYF. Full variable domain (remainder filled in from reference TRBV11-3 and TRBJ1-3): EAGVVQSPRYKIIEKKQPVAFWCNPISGHNTLYWYLQNLGQGPELLIRYENEEAVDDSQLPKDRFSAERLKGVDSTLKIQPAELGDSAVYLCASSPGNSGNTIYFGEGSWLTVV.

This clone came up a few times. The CDR3 loop is CASSFSGGGTDTQYF. CDR3 bases: TGTGCCAGCAGCTTTAGCGGGGGAGGGACAGATACGCAGTATTTT. The rearrangement uses TRBV11-3 and TRBJ2-3; 9 bases line up with TRBD2. CDR1 SGHNT and CDR2 YENEEA come from the germline V gene. The CDR3 loop spans 15 amino acids. The V segment lost 3 bases and the J segment 3 bases; nucleotides outside the gene matches: 4.

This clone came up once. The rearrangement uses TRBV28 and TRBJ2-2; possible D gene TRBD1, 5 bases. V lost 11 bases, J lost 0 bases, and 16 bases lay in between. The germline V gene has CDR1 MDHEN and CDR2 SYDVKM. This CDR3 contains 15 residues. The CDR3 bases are TGTGCCGTCGCCAATGGACAAACGAACACCGGGGAGCTGTTTTTT. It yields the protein CAVANGQTNTGELFF. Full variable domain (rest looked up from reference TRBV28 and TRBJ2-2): DVKVTQSSRYLVKRTGEKVFLECVQDMDHENMFWYRQDPGLGLRLIYFSYDVKMKEKGDIPEGYSVSREKKERFSLILESASTNQTSMYLCAVANGQTNTGELFFGEGSRLTVL.

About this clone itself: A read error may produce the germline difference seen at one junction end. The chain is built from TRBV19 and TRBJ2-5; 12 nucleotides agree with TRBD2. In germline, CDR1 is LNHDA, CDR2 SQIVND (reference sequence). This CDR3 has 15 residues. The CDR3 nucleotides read TGTGCCAGTAGTATAAGCAGGACTAGCGGGGATCCGACGAACTTC. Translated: CASSISRTSGDPTNF.

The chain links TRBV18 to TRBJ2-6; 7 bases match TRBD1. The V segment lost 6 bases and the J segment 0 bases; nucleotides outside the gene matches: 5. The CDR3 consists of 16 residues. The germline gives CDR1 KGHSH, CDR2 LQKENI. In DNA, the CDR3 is TGTGCCAGCTCGCCGACAGGGTACTCTGGGGCCAACGTCCTGACTTTC. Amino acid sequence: CASSPTGYSGANVLTF.

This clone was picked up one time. The CDR3 DNA is TGTGCCAGCTCACCTCAGGGCAGCCAGAACACTGAAGCTTTCTTT. Translated: CASSPQGSQNTEAFF. The chain has TRBV18 and TRBJ1-1; a weak D match, TRBD1 (5 bases). The CDR3 has 15 residues. With 3 bases removed from V and 1 base from J, the gap between germline ends came to 12 bases. Germline lookup yields CDR1 KGHSH and CDR2 LQKENI.

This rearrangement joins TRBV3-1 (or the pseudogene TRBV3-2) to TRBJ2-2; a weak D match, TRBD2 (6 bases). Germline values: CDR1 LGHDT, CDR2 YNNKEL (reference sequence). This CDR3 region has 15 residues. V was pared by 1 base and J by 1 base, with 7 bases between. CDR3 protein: CASSQVGGNTGELFF. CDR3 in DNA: TGTGCCAGCAGCCAAGTGGGGGGGAACACCGGGGAGCTGTTTTTT.

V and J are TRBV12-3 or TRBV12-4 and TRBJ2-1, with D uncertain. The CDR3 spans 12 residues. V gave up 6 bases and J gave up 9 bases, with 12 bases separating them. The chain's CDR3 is CASSPSGPEQFF. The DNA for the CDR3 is TGTGCCAGCAGCCCCTCGGGTCCTGAGCAGTTCTTC.

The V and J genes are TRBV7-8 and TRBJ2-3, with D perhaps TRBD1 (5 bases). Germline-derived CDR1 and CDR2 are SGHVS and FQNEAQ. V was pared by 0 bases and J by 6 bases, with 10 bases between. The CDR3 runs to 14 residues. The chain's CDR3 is CASSLAAGWDTQYF. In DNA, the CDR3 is TGTGCCAGCAGCTTAGCGGCAGGGTGGGATACGCAGTATTTT.

CDR3: CASSSRDRGPATNEKLFF. CDR3 in DNA: TGTGCCAGCAGCTCCCGGGACAGGGGGCCTGCAACTAATGAAAAACTGTTTTTT. V usage is TRBV7-8 and J usage is TRBJ1-4; 12 bases match TRBD1. CDR3 length equals 18 residues. Germline V gives CDR1 SGHVS, CDR2 FQNEAQ. The trim removed 4 bases at V and 0 bases at J, leaving 6 bases unmatched.

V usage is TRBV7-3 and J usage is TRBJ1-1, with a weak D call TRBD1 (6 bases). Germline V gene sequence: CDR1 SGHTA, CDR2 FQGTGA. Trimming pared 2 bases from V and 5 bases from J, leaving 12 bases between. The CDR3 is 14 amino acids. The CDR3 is CASSLDRYGTEAFF. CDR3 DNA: TGTGCCAGCAGCTTAGACAGGTACGGGACTGAAGCTTTCTTT.

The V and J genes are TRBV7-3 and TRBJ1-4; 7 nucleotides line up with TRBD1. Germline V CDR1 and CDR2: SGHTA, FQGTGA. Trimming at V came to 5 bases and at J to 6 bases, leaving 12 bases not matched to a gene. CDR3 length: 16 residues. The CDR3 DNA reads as TGTGCCAGCAGCGCGGGTCAGGGGGTCGAAGATGAAAAACTGTTTTTT. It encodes CASSAGQGVEDEKLFF.

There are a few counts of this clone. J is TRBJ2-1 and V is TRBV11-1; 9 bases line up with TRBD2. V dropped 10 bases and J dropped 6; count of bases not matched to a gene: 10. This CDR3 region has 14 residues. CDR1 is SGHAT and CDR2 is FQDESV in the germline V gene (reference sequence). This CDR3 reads CATSVGLAINEQFF. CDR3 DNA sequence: TGTGCCACCTCGGTCGGACTAGCGATCAATGAGCAGTTCTTC.

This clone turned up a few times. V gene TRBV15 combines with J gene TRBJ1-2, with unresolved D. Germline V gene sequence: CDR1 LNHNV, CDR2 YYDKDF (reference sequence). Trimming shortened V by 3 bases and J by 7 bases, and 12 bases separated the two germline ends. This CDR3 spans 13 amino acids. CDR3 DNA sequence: TGTGCCACCAGCAGTGTTGTCGTCGGTGGCTACACCTTC. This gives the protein CATSSVVVGGYTF.

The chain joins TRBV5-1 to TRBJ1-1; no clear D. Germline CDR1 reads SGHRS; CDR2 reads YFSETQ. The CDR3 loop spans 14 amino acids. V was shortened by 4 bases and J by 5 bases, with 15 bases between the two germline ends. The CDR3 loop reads CASSPRPGGTEAFF. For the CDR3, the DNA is TGCGCCAGCAGCCCGCGACCCGGCGGGACTGAAGCTTTCTTT.

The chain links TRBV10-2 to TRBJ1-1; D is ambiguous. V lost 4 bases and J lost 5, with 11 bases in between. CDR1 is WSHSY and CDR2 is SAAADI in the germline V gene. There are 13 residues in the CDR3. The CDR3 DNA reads TGCGCCAGCAGTGTAATTCGAGAGACTGAAGCTTTCTTT. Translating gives CASSVIRETEAFF.

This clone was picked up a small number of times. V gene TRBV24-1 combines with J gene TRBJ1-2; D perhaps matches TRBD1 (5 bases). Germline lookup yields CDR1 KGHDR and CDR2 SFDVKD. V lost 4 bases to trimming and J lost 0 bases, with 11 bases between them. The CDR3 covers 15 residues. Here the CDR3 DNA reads TGTGCCACCAGTGACCCGACAGTAGCTAACTATGGCTACACCTTC. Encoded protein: CATSDPTVANYGYTF.

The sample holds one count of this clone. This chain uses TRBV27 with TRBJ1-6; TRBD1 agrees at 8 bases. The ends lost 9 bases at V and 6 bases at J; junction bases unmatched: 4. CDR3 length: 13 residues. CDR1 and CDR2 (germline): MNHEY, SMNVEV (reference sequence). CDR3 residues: CASTDRANSPLHF. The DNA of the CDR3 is TGTGCCAGTACGGACAGGGCTAATTCACCCCTCCACTTT.

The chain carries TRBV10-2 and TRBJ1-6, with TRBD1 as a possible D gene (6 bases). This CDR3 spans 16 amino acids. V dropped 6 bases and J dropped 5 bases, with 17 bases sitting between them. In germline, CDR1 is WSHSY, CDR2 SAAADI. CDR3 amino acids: CASRSGGSVNNSPLHF. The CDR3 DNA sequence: TGCGCCAGCAGGTCGGGGGGCAGCGTGAATAATTCACCCCTCCACTTT.

CDR3: CASSLGVGAPTDTQYF. CDR3 coding DNA: TGTGCCAGCAGCTTGGGAGTCGGAGCACCCACAGATACGCAGTATTTT. The V call is TRBV5-4, the J call TRBJ2-3; D is ambiguous. CDR1 is SGHNT, CDR2 YYREEE, per germline (reference sequence). The length of the CDR3 is 16 residues. V was trimmed by 0 bases and J by 2 bases, leaving 13 bases between them.

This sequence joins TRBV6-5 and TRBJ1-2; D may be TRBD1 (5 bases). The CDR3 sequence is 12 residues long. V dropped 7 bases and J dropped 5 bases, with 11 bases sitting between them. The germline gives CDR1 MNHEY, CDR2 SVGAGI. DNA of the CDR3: TGTGCCAGCACCACCACAGGATATGGCTACACCTTC. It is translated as CASTTTGYGYTF.